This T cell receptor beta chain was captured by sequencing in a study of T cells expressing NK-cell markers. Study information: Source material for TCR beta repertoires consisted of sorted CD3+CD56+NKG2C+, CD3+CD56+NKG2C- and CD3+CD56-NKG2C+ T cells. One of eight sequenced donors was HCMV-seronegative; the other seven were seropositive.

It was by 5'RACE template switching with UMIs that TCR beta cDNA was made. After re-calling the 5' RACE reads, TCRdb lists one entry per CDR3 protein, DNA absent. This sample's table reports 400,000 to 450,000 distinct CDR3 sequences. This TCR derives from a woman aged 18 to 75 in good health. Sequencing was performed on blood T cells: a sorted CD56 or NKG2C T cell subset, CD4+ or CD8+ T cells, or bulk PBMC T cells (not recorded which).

This CDR3 is CATSAGQLSSYEQYF. This sequence joins TRBV15 and TRBJ2-7; TCRdb reports TRBD1, a call that lacks DNA to check it against. Germline lookup yields CDR1 LNHNV and CDR2 YYDKDF (reference sequence). The CDR3 sequence is 15 residues long.